The present entry profiles one T cell receptor beta chain with its context. This clonotype was detected many times. Its binding antigen is unknown. The sample holds no much larger clone one base away, and base qualities are not on file. The sample originates from a study of T cells in Graves' hyperthyroidism and ophthalmopathy (dated by TCRdb to 2018 to 2020). Concerning the study at large: Peripheral blood was collected at initial diagnosis, before any treatment. To identify distinguishing TCR V-J signatures, a discovery cohort of about 100 patients was used, comprising 40 to 45 with Graves' ophthalmopathy and about 59 with stable Graves' hyperthyroidism. Prospective prediction of ophthalmopathy was tested in an independent validation cohort consisting of under 20 hyperthyroidism patients and approximately 16 patients who later progressed to ophthalmopathy. According to the paper, TCR Vbeta CDR3 sequencing was carried out on some 130 peripheral blood samples, which came from over 40 ophthalmopathy, under 85 hyperthyroidism and roughly 17 progressor patients. For training and testing, the 100 or so patients in the discovery cohort were randomly divided in a 7:3 ratio. After blood sampling, hyperthyroidism patients were treated with methimazole at a starting dose of 30 mg daily, and ophthalmopathy patients were treated with high-dose intravenous methylprednisolone. In addition, the study compared T-cell repertoires in thyroid tissue and in blood from six Graves' hyperthyroidism patients. What the authors observed across the whole study: Most expanded thyroid clonotypes (frequency above 0.001) were also detected in blood, suggesting blood repertoires may reflect thyroid immune responses. A model built on a 13 V-J signature distinguished ophthalmopathy from stable hyperthyroidism, reaching about 88% sensitivity and 81% to 83% specificity in cross-validation and 80%/75% in testing. During validation, the model predicted progression to ophthalmopathy a median of approximately 7 months ahead of onset, with around 71% sensitivity and 72% to 80% specificity. No statistical method was used to set the sample size in advance, and investigators knew the group allocation.

Amplification of TCR beta CDR3 regions was carried out from RNA transcripts. The first round of RT-PCR for the TCR CDR3 was performed with the HTBI primer set and the Qiagen OneStep RT-PCR kit. A second multiplex PCR round built the libraries, followed by size selection and purification. Sequencing of the libraries was done on an Illumina HiSeq2000 using paired-end 100 bp reads. In the paper's pipeline: SOAPnuke was used to process the raw data, with reads discarded if the reads contained adapters or uncalled bases, had a mean Phred below 15, or lacked an exact constant-primer or identifier match. COPE v1.2.5 was used to merge the high-quality paired reads, and each unique nucleotide sequence was defined as a clonotype. MiTCR v1.1 was used to align the clonotypes against IMGT TRBV, TRBD and TRBJ reference segments. The analysis was restricted to V-J combinations with a frequency above 0.0001, which together covered roughly 99% of the repertoires. A TCS score was defined as the ratio between F50 (clonal expansion) and ExV (chaos), using BLOSUM62-based TCRdist between CDR3 peptides within each V-J. Welch's t-statistics and random forest reduced roughly 530 V-J features to 10 to 15, which were used in a naive Bayes classifier (R e1071). TCRdb trimmed the raw reads at Q25, called clones with MiXCR and kept productive beta chains. Identical CDR3 proteins give one entry, which carries the most common genes and DNA. In this record, the V and J calls reflect TCRdb's handling and not the investigators' own analysis. This sample gives approximately 700,000 distinct CDR3 sequences in total; roughly 17% of them show up just once. The top ten hold around 8.1% of the sample.

Stable Graves' hyperthyroidism was defined as no progression to ophthalmopathy during 18 months of follow-up. Hyperthyroidism patients were aged 18 to 65 years and newly diagnosed, with disease duration of less than 2 months. Any patient with an uncontrolled infection, another autoimmune disease, pregnancy or lactation was excluded. Diagnoses were established on the basis of clinical symptoms, serum thyroxine and TRAb, thyroid ultrasound, and orbital computed tomography. PBMCs were isolated from 10 ml of fresh peripheral blood by Ficoll-Paque density gradient centrifugation. Total RNA was extracted using Trizol reagent, and RNA quality was assessed on an Agilent 2100 Bioanalyzer. The CDR3 starts with the cysteine, ends with the phenylalanine, and has 15 residues. Only the CDR3 portion is preserved as DNA: 45 bases, with reading frame beginning at the first base. V and J are truncated by 0 bases and 9 bases respectively, leaving an intervening sequence of 12 bases. Taken from the germline V gene (reference sequence), the CDR1 and CDR2 loops are PRHDT and FYEKMQ.

Sequencing used blood. The V and J segments used are TRBV13 and TRBJ1-6, and TRBD1 may be the D gene, going by 5 matching bases. The receptor was derived from a man between 18 and 35 years old with Graves' hyperthyroidism. The nucleotide sequence is given as TGTGCCAGCAGCTTAGGCACCCAGGGCCGTTCACCCCTCCACTTT. This is translated as CASSLGTQGRSPLHF.